This T cell receptor (beta chain) was profiled in a study of molecular identifiers for immune sequencing clone quantification (dated by TCRdb to 2016 to 2019). Background on the whole study: For a replicate experiment, RNA from roughly 20,000 or 100,000 naive CD8 T cells was divided into five aliquots, of which four were sequenced. This methods study benchmarked molecular-identifier clustering-based TCR repertoire sequencing (MIDCIRS) and TCR RNA copy counting, using CD8 T cells to do so. Broad study findings and their caveats: Modeling gave around 2.7 recovered TCR RNA copies per cell versus 7.5 to 10 by digital PCR, implying approximately 32% capture efficiency. Without barcode sub-clustering, chimeric consensus sequences inflated TCR diversity; chimeras reached as high as 47%. Even against a background of 750,000 to 1,000,000 naive CD8 T cells, spiked-in Jurkat TCR RNA amounting to a single cell's worth was reported to be detectable. Spiked-in Jurkat TCR RNA (about 10 copies' worth), which is not part of the donor repertoire, was contained in the naive libraries. Highly expanded clone sizes could be underestimated if identical TCR molecules share a barcode. In CMV-specific effector cells, clones with more than 20 RNA copies contained over 98% of molecules, whereas in naive cells such clones contained under 1% of molecules.

The method was PCR. The sequencer was a NextSeq 500. Bulk TCR libraries were prepared as previously described, using TCR primers listed in Table S5. Total RNA was purified with the Qiagen AllPrep DNA/RNA kit. Before analysis, reads from multiple sequencing runs of the same library were pooled. Per the source publication's procedure: Reads were retained only if an exact TCR constant sequence was present, and the retained reads were trimmed to 150 nt and grouped according to their 12-nt molecular barcodes. Reads inside each barcode group were sub-clustered using a 15% Levenshtein threshold, and a quality-weighted consensus sequence was constructed for each RNA molecule. Non-functional sequences were filtered out, along with any lower-count sequence sitting one edit away from another sequence. On the basis of fitting two negative binomial distributions, barcode sub-clusters with fewer than 20% of the maximum read count were discarded. TCRdb trimmed the raw reads at Q25, called clones with MiXCR and kept productive beta chains. Under each unique CDR3 protein, matching rows form one entry showing the most common genes and DNA. The V and J calls were determined by TCRdb, not by the authors. The sample data list roughly 10,000 distinct CDR3 sequences, and about a fifth of these were observed just once. The ten most abundant clones make up roughly 1.5% of the sample.

Libraries of naive CD8 T cells were generated from roughly 21,000 to 960,000 sorted cells, with 10%, 30% or 50% of the purified RNA used. Naive CD8 T cells were FACS-sorted as CD8+CD4-CCR7+CD45RA+ on a BD FACSAria II into RLT Plus buffer. Detection sensitivity was tested by spiking Jurkat RNA equal to around 11 TCR copies' worth into samples containing roughly 18,000-1,000,000 naive CD8 T cells. Enrichment of CD8 T cells was performed with RosetteSep CD8+ T Cell Enrichment Cocktail and Ficoll-Paque, after which ACK red cell lysis was carried out. The junction shows trimming of 5 bases on V and 5 bases on J, and the gene matches do not reach 7 bases of it. CDR1 and CDR2 are drawn from the germline V gene: MNHEY, SVGAGI. Inclusive of the bounding cysteine and phenylalanine, the CDR3 is 14 residues long. The kept DNA is CDR3 alone, 42 bases in frame from the first base. By sample share, this clonotype is medium-sized (0.01 to 0.1%). Its antigen remains unidentified. Qualities for individual bases were not recorded, and no much larger clone is one base off.

The chain couples TRBV6-5 to TRBJ2-7; TRBD1 aligns with 9 central bases. The receptor comes from a human donor in good health. Some libraries in this study had Jurkat cell RNA spiked in. Sequencing was performed on naive CD8+ T cells from blood, with Jurkat cell RNA spiked in. The label giving this sample's cell subset or site can be read as: FACS-sorted CD8+CD4-CCR7+CD45RA+ naive T cells. The CDR3 has the sequence CASSKGQGNHEQYF. The DNA sequence is as follows: TGTGCCAGCAGTAAGGGACAGGGCAACCACGAGCAGTACTTC.